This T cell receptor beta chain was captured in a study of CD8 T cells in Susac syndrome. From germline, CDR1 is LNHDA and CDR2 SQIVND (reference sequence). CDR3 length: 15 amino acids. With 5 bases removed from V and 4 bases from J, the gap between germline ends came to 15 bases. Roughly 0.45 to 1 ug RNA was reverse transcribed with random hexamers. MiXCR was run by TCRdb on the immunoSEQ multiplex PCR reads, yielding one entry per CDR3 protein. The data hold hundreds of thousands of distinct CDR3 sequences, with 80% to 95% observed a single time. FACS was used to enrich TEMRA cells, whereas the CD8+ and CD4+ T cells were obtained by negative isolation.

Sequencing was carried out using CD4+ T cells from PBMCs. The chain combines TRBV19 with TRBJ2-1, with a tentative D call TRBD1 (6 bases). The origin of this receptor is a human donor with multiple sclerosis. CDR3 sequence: CASSEDRLIYNEQFF. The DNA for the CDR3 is TGTGCCAGTAGTGAAGACAGGCTGATATACAATGAGCAGTTCTTC.